This is a list of T cell receptor beta chains from one sample in a study of CD8+CD57+ T cells in acquired aplastic anemia. Each CDR3 protein is one row after TCRdb ran MiXCR on the reads. The data show hundreds of thousands of distinct CDR3 sequences, approximately 57% seen once. The sample comprised sorted CD4+, CD8+, or CD8+CD57+ T cells (not recorded which) from PBMCs. These receptors were taken from a human donor with aplastic anemia. CDR3s include the opening cysteine and the closing phenylalanine or tryptophan. Fields, in order: D gene, V gene, clone size, J gene, CDR3 DNA, CDR3 protein. A D gene is named only where the DNA matches it firmly. Size is stated for part of the rows, as once, few or many counts, or as a class when the clone is expanded.

d_call: -; v_call: TRBV20-1; clone_size: many; j_call: TRBJ1-4; cdr3_nt: TGCAGTGCTAGAAGGGAAAAACTGTTTTTT; cdr3_aa: CSARREKLFF
d_call: -; v_call: TRBV24-1; clone_size: -; j_call: TRBJ2-5; cdr3_nt: TGTGCCACCAGTGATGTCGGCCCAGCCGGGAAGACCCAGTACTTC; cdr3_aa: CATSDVGPAGKTQYF
d_call: -; v_call: TRBV2; clone_size: many; j_call: TRBJ1-2; cdr3_nt: TGTGCCAGCAGCCGTGACCAGTTGTATGGCTACACCTTC; cdr3_aa: CASSRDQLYGYTF
d_call: TRBD1; v_call: TRBV2; clone_size: -; j_call: TRBJ2-7; cdr3_nt: TGTGCCAGCAGGTACAGGGGGCCCTCCTACGAGCAGTACTTC; cdr3_aa: CASRYRGPSYEQYF
d_call: -; v_call: TRBV14; clone_size: -; j_call: TRBJ1-2; cdr3_nt: TGTGCCAGCAGCCAGCGACTCTATGGCTACACCTTC; cdr3_aa: CASSQRLYGYTF
d_call: -; v_call: TRBV7-9; clone_size: once; j_call: TRBJ2-7; cdr3_nt: TGTGCCAGCAGCGCCGAGACAGTATCCTACGAGCAGTACTTC; cdr3_aa: CASSAETVSYEQYF
d_call: TRBD2; v_call: TRBV9; clone_size: many; j_call: TRBJ2-7; cdr3_nt: TGTGCCAGCAGCACAGGGACTAGCGGGAGCTACGAGCAGTACTTC; cdr3_aa: CASSTGTSGSYEQYF
d_call: -; v_call: TRBV29-1; clone_size: -; j_call: TRBJ1-1; cdr3_nt: TGCAGCGTTGGGGGAGATACAGGGTCATTAGTAGGGGACACTGAAGCTTTCTTT; cdr3_aa: CSVGGDTGSLVGDTEAFF
d_call: TRBD2; v_call: TRBV7-8; clone_size: many; j_call: TRBJ2-7; cdr3_nt: TGTGCCAGCAGCTCGCAAAAGACAGATAAGCGGGGACGGGGCTACGAGCAGTACTTC; cdr3_aa: CASSSQKTDKRGRGYEQYF
d_call: -; v_call: TRBV14; clone_size: -; j_call: TRBJ2-5; cdr3_nt: TGTGCCAGCAGCCCGACTACAGGACAAGAGACTCAGTACTTC; cdr3_aa: CASSPTTGQETQYF
d_call: -; v_call: TRBV19; clone_size: few; j_call: TRBJ1-2; cdr3_nt: TGTGCCAGTAGCCCAGGACTGAACCTTAACTATGGCTACACCTTC; cdr3_aa: CASSPGLNLNYGYTF
d_call: TRBD1; v_call: TRBV7-9; clone_size: few; j_call: TRBJ1-6; cdr3_nt: TGTGCCAGCAGTCCAACAATGACAGGGGTAGACCTCCACTTT; cdr3_aa: CASSPTMTGVDLHF
d_call: -; v_call: TRBV25-1; clone_size: -; j_call: TRBJ1-6; cdr3_nt: TGTGCCAGCAGTGAAGGGGCCCTTTCACCCCTCCACTTT; cdr3_aa: CASSEGALSPLHF